This entry features one T cell receptor (beta chain) sequence. This clonotype has a handful of counts. Its antigen target is currently unknown. Base quality data are lacking; no much larger clone is found one base away. The donors were a few dozen Caucasian individuals from Russia, aged roughly 6 to 100 years, who were systemically healthy. Each donor gave ten milliliters of peripheral blood, drawn into EDTA-treated Vacutainer tubes. PBMCs were isolated by Ficoll-Paque density-gradient centrifugation, with at least 6 million obtained per sample. Trizol reagent was used to extract total RNA from the PBMCs, yielding at least 5 micrograms per sample. Naive CD45RAhigh/CD27high T cell percentages were measured by flow cytometry on a PBMC aliquot from every donor. The data derive from a study of blood T cells in healthy people across ages (dated by TCRdb to between 2015 and 2017). In the study overall: In model experiments, template switching captured roughly one uniquely barcoded TCR beta cDNA molecule for every two T cells. Age-related changes in TCR beta repertoire diversity were measured in the study by deep sequencing normalized with unique cDNA molecular identifiers. The donors were divided into four age groups: young (average around 15 years), middle-aged (approximately 39), aged (approximately 62) and long-lived (more than 75). To avoid experimental bias, donors of different ages were randomly spread across the sequencing lanes. For two donors (one aged 18 to 30 and one aged 80 or older), the study analyzed two additional independent replicas of 1 million unique cDNA reads from the same blood draw.

The full study reports these points: A strong correlation was found between observed TCR beta diversity and the percentage of naive T cells measured by flow cytometry. Bulk unsorted PBMC profiling prevented conclusive comparison of naive and antigen-experienced compartments. Observed TCR beta diversity per million T cells fell roughly linearly with age, and a significant reduction was already apparent by age roughly 40. Because donor CMV infection status was unknown, age-related changes in expanded clonotypes were potentially confounded. The long-lived group showed more naive CD4+ T cells, fewer expanded clones and increased TCR diversity than the aged group, suggesting age selection. Total diversity estimates from one million sequenced T cells were considered lower bounds and underestimates.

The CDR3 measures 15 amino acids from cysteine to phenylalanine. Just the 45-base CDR3 DNA is kept, in frame starting at base 1. Trimming removed 5 bases from V and 6 bases from J; the gene matches leave 11 bases unexplained. Based on the germline V gene, the CDR1 and CDR2 sequences are SGHTA and FQGTGA. The library relied on 5' RACE. The sample was run on an Illumina HiSeq 2500. A second PCR of roughly 6 to 12 cycles was performed with a sample-barcoded 5' primer and a J-beta primer mix. A unique molecular identifier was introduced onto each TCR beta cDNA molecule by a template-switch 5' adaptor carrying 12 random nucleotides. At least 3 million CDR3-containing paired-end reads were obtained from each sample. All of the RNA was converted into first-strand cDNA using the Mint cDNA synthesis kit, with a TRBC-specific oligonucleotide serving as the primer. Following uracil-DNA glycosylase treatment, a first 18-cycle PCR with universal primers M1SS and BC2_uni_R was performed on all cDNA. The paper's data handling went like this. Normalization of each sample was performed by random selection of 1 million high-quality reads, each carrying a distinct molecular identifier. Reads with shared molecular identifiers were discarded instead of being binned into consensus sequences. MiTCR, set to a Q25 quality threshold and the strictest error-elimination algorithm, was used for CDR3 identification, clonotype clustering and error correction. A nonparametric unseen species model using Euler transformation provided a lower-bound estimate of total TCR beta diversity. TCRdb reprocessing: public reads trimmed at Q25 with fastp, clones called with MiXCR, in-frame beta chains kept. Each entry is one CDR3 protein sequence, shown with its most common DNA and genes. TCRdb, not the authors, supplied the V and J calls. For this sample the table gives roughly 680,000 distinct CDR3 sequences, of which 21% were detected only once. Roughly 3.6% of the sample belongs to the ten largest clones.

The chain is made from TRBV7-3 and TRBJ2-3, with 7 bases in between that match TRBD2. This TCR derives from an older man in good health. The sequenced material came from blood. The CDR3 reads as follows: CASSESAGEGDTQYF. The nucleotides are TGTGCCAGCAGCGAAAGTGCGGGAGAGGGTGATACGCAGTATTTT.